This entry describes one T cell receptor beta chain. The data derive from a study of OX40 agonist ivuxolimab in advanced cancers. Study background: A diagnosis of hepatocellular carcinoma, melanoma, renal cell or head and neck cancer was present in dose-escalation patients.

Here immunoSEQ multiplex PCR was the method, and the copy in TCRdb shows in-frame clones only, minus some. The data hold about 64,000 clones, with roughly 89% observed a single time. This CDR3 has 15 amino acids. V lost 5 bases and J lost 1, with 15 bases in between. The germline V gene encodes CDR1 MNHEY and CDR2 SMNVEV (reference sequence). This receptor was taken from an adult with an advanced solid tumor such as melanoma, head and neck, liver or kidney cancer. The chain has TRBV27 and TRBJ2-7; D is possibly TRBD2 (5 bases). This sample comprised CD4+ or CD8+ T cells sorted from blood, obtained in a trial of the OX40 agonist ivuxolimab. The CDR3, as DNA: TGTGCCAGCAGTAAACTACCTACTAGTTCCTACGAGCAGTACTTC. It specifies CASSKLPTSSYEQYF.